This T cell receptor (beta chain) comes out of a study of shared clonotypes between healthy human individuals. Whole-study results and caveats: Shared clonotypes: about 5% naive CD4, roughly 3.5% naive CD8, less than 2.5% memory CD4, about 0.41% memory CD8.

A word on this clone: The antigen is unknown.

All donors qualified as healthy HIV-negative adults and had experienced no recent acute infections or vaccinations. There are 12 residues in the CDR3. Per germline, CDR1 SGHAT and CDR2 FQNNGV. Trimming stripped 8 bases from V and 7 bases from J, with 11 bases between. Study processing details: With immunoSEQ giving junction-only sequences and no quality scores, filtering differed. TCRdb's copy holds only in-frame clones and misses some; the assay was immunoSEQ multiplex PCR. V and J calls plus clone size are reproduced from that table; the DNA served to infer D and trimming. Here the sample spans fewer than 100,000 clones, under 80% being singletons.

J is TRBJ2-2 and V is TRBV11-2; the D gene could be TRBD1 or TRBD2 (5 bases each). This receptor was taken from a man aged 25 to 45 in good health. The sequencing sample was made of memory CD8+ T cells sorted from blood. Noted subset: CD45RO+ cells pooled with CCR7-negative TemRA cells. CDR3 nucleotides: TGTGCCAGCGGTAGAGGGGACGGGGAGCTGTTTTTT. Protein sequence: CASGRGDGELFF. The full variable domain, with the rest looked up from reference TRBV11-2 and TRBJ2-2, is EAGVAQSPRYKIIEKRQSVAFWCNPISGHATLYWYQQILGQGPKLLIQFQNNGVVDDSQLPKDRFSAERLKGVDSTLKIQPAKLEDSAVYLCASGRGDGELFFGEGSRLTVL.